This T cell receptor (beta chain) was identified during a study of control samples from healthy donors and cancer patients (dated by TCRdb to the early 2020s). Receptors were amplified or captured by the immunoSEQ multiplex PCR assay. The clones in this table, taken by TCRdb from immuneACCESS, are in-frame only. Not every clone is retained; where verified, under half of the shortfall comes from an unresolved V gene, and the cause of the rest is unknown. The sample table records some 120,000 clones; 80% to 90% of these occur just once. The ten largest clonotypes hold around 9.4% of the sample. With regard to this clone: No antigen is known for it. Base quality data are lacking; no much larger clone is found one base away.

What was sequenced was blood. The TCR originated in a man aged 40-49 years in good health.

The CDR3 sequence is CASSRKIPGQGASFGNTIYF. At the DNA level, the sequence is TGTGCCAGCAGTCGTAAGATACCGGGACAGGGGGCGAGTTTTGGAAACACCATATATTTT. The rearrangement joined TRBV2 to TRBJ1-3, with TRBD1 matching 12 junction bases. There are 20 amino acids in the CDR3, from cysteine to phenylalanine inclusive. CDR3 DNA is the only sequence kept; it has 60 bases, read in frame from the first base. Reading the germline V gene gives CDR1 SNHLY and CDR2 FYNNEI. From V the trimming removes 5 bases and from J it removes 3 bases, while the gene matches leave 17 bases of the junction unaccounted for.